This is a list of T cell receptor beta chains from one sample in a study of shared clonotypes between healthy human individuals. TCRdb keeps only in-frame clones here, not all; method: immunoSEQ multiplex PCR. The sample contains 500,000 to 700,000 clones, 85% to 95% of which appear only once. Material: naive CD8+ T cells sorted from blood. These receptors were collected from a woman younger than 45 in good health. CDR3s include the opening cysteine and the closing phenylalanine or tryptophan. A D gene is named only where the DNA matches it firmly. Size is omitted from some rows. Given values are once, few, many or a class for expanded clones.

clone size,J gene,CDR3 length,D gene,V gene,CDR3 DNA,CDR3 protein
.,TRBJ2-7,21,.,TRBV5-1,TGCGCCAGCAGCTTGGCCCCTTGGGAAATGAGCTCAGGGGAGTTTTCCTACGAGCAGTACTTC,CASSLAPWEMSSGEFSYEQYF
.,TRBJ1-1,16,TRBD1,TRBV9,TGTGCCAGCAGCGTAGGACAGGGGGTGAGGAGCACTGAAGCTTTCTTT,CASSVGQGVRSTEAFF
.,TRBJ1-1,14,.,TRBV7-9,TGTGCCAGCAGCTTAGGTGGTCGTTTGAATGAGGCTTTCTTT,CASSLGGRLNEAFF
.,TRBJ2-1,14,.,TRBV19,TGTGCCAGTAGTATGGAGGTCTCCTACAATGAGCAGTTCTTC,CASSMEVSYNEQFF
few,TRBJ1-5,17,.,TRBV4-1,TGCGCCAGCAGCCCCCACGGGAGGGGTTGGGGCAATCAGCCCCAGCATTTT,CASSPHGRGWGNQPQHF
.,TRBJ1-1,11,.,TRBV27,TGTGCCAGTACAGAGAACACTGAAGCTTTCTTT,CASTENTEAFF
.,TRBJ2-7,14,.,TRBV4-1,TGCGCCAGCAGCCAAGCAGGGAGCCCCTACGAGCAGTACTTC,CASSQAGSPYEQYF
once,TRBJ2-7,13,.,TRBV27,TGTGCCAGCAGTCCGGGTTTCTCCTACGAGCAGTACTTC,CASSPGFSYEQYF
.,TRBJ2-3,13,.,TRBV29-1,TGCAGCGTTGAAGTGGGTAGCACAGATACGCAGTATTTT,CSVEVGSTDTQYF
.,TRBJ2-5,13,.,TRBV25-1,TGTGCCAGCAATGGAGTTGAGGGAGAGACCCAGTACTTC,CASNGVEGETQYF
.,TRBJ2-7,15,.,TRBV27,TGTGCCAGCAGTTCAAGACAGACGATTTCCTACGAGCAGTACTTC,CASSSRQTISYEQYF
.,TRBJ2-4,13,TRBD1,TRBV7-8,TGTGCCAGCAGCGACGGACAGGGCAACATTCAGTACTTC,CASSDGQGNIQYF
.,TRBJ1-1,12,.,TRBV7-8,TGTGCCAGCAGCTTCGGAGACACTGAAGCTTTCTTT,CASSFGDTEAFF
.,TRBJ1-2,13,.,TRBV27,TGTGCCAGCAGTTTATCCCCTCGTGGAGGCTACACCTTC,CASSLSPRGGYTF
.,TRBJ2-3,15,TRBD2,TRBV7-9,TGTGCCAGCAGCTATACTAGCGGGAGTGGGGATACGCAGTATTTT,CASSYTSGSGDTQYF
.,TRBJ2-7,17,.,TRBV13,TGTGCCAGCAGCTTAAGGCCCGTGGGGGCAATAACCTACGAGCAGTACTTC,CASSLRPVGAITYEQYF
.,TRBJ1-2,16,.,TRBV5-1,TGCGCCAGCAGCTTGGCCCAGCCTCTCTCTAACTATGGCTACACCTTC,CASSLAQPLSNYGYTF
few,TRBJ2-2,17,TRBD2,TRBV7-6,TGTGCCAGCAGCTTGTTGAGCGGGAGGGGTTACACCGGGGAGCTGTTTTTT,CASSLLSGRGYTGELFF
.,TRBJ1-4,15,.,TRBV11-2,TGTGCCAGCAGCTTCGGCTCAGGTTCAGGTGAAAAACTGTTTTTT,CASSFGSGSGEKLFF
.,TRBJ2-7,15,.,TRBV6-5,TGTGCCAGCAGTTACTCCCCAGGGCCGGTTTCGGAGCAGTACTTC,CASSYSPGPVSEQYF
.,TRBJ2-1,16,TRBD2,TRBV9,TGTGCCAGCAGCGCGACGGCACGGGACTATAACAATGAGCAGTTCTTC,CASSATARDYNNEQFF
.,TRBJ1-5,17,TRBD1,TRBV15,TGTGCCACCAGCAGAGATCGGACAGGGACAAGCAATCAGCCCCAGCATTTT,CATSRDRTGTSNQPQHF
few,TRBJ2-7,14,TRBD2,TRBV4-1,TGCGCCAGCAGCCTGGGACTAGCGGGCTACGAGCAGTACTTC,CASSLGLAGYEQYF
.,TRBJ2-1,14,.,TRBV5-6,TGTGCCAGCAGCTACGGGACACGGGAAAATGAGCAGTTCTTC,CASSYGTRENEQFF
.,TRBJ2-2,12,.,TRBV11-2,TGTGCCAGCAGCTTAGATCGGAACTGGAGGGCTTTT,CASSLDRNWRAF
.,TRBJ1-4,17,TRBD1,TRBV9,TGTGCCAGCAGCGTAGATGGGGGGACAGCAACTAATGAAAAACTGTTTTTT,CASSVDGGTATNEKLFF
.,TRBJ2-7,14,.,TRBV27,TGTGCCAGCAGTTTAGTAGGGGGTTCCTACGAGCAGTACTTC,CASSLVGGSYEQYF
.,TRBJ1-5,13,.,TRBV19,TGTGCCAGTAGTTGGAGTGGGTTTCAGCCCCAGCATTTT,CASSWSGFQPQHF
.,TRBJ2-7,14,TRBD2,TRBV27,TGTGCCAGCAGTTTCAGCGGGACGACCTACGAGCAGTACTTC,CASSFSGTTYEQYF
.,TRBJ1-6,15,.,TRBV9,TGTGCCAGCAGCGGGACGGGGGGGAGTAATTCACCCCTCCACTTT,CASSGTGGSNSPLHF
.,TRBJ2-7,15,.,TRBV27,TGTGCCAGCAGTACGGCCGGGAGTAGCTGGTACGAGCAGTACTTC,CASSTAGSSWYEQYF
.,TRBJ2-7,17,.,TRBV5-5,TGTGCCAGCAGCGAGAATTCCAACCCATCATACTACTACGAGCAGTACTTC,CASSENSNPSYYYEQYF
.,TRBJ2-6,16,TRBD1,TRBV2,TGTGCCAGCACCGGACAGGGCTTCTCTGGGGCCAACGTCCTGACTTTC,CASTGQGFSGANVLTF
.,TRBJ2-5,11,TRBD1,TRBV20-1,TGCAGTGCTAGGACAGGGCAAGAGCAGTACTTC,CSARTGQEQYF
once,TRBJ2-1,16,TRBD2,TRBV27,TGTGCCAGCAGTCAGGAGACTAGCGGGGAGGACAATGAGCAGTTCTTC,CASSQETSGEDNEQFF
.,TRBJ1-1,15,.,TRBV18,TGTGCCAGCTCACCGGAGGGGGGGGTAAACACTGAAGCTTTCTTT,CASSPEGGVNTEAFF
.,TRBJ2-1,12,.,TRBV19,TGTGCCAGTAGTATCCGGTACAATGAGCAGTTCTTC,CASSIRYNEQFF
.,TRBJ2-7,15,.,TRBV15,TGTGCCACCAGCAGAAGGACGGGGAGCTCCTACGAGCAGTACTTC,CATSRRTGSSYEQYF
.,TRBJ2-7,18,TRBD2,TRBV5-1,TGCGCCAGCAGCTTGGCCTCTAGCGGGAGGGCCCTCTCCTACGAGCAGTACTTC,CASSLASSGRALSYEQYF
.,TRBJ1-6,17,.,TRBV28,TGTGCCAGCAGTTCGGACAGAAAAAGCTCCTATAATTCACCCCTCCACTTT,CASSSDRKSSYNSPLHF
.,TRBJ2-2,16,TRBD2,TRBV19,TGTGCCAGTAGTGCGACTAGCGGGACGTACACCGGGGAGCTGTTTTTT,CASSATSGTYTGELFF
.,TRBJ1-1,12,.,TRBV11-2,TGTGCCAGCTGCGGCCGAGGGGTTGAAGCTTTCTTT,CASCGRGVEAFF
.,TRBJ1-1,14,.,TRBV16,TGTGCCAGCAGCCTTGGGGTAGTGGGCACTGAAGCTTTCTTT,CASSLGVVGTEAFF
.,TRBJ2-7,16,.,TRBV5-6,TGTGCCAGCAGCTTGGTGACTAGTAAATTTACCTACGAGCAGTACTTC,CASSLVTSKFTYEQYF
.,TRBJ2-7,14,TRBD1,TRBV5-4,TGTGCCAGCAGCTGGGACAGGGGGAACTACGAGCAGTACTTC,CASSWDRGNYEQYF
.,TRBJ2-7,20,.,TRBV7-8,TGTGCCAGCAGCTTAGCTCCCGGGTCGGATAGCGGCCTCTTAGGGGACGAGCAGTACTTC,CASSLAPGSDSGLLGDEQYF
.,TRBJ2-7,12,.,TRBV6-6,TGTGCCAGCAGCCCTAGCTCCTACGAGCAGTACTTC,CASSPSSYEQYF
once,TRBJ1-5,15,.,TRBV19,TGTGCCAGTAGTATTTGGGAGGGTTCGGGTCAGCCCCAGCATTTT,CASSIWEGSGQPQHF
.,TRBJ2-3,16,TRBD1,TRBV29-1,TGCAGCGTTGAAGATCACCGGACAGGGGACCCCCTGCCGCAGTATTTT,CSVEDHRTGDPLPQYF
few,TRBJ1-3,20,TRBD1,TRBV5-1,TGCGCCAGCAGCCCAAGACCAGGACAGGTAGTAATTGACTCTGGAAACACCATATATTTT,CASSPRPGQVVIDSGNTIYF